These 9 T cell receptor beta chains were sequenced from one sample in a study of tissue T cells after allogeneic stem cell transplantation. Time point indicated: mouse harvest day 14 after allogeneic transplant. The graft held 10^6 splenic CD5+ T cells and 10^7 T-cell-depleted bone marrow cells. Method: immunoSEQ multiplex PCR; TCRdb's copy keeps in-frame clones and lacks some. The table lists roughly 2,600 clones, approximately 40% of them singletons. What was sequenced was gut tissue. These TCRs come from a female BALB/c mouse given C57BL/6 T cells with graft-versus-host disease after an allogeneic hematopoietic cell transplant.

With regard to this clone: The gene names here belong to mouse. Read sequence stops 1 residue before the CDR3 end, and the germline J gene provides the missing end. The genes are TRBV20 and TRBJ1-4; D gene ambiguous. Germline CDR1 and CDR2: GFQATS and STVNSAI. This CDR3 is 11 amino acids long. The CDR3 loop is CGYSSNERLFF. CDR3 bases read: TGTGGCTACAGCTCCAACGAAAGATTATTT.

Concerning this clone: Each gene name is a mouse one. From the germline J gene comes the end of the CDR3, since the read stops 1 residue before it. The chain employs TRBV3 and TRBJ2-2, with TRBD2 matching 7 bases. Germline-derived CDR1 and CDR2 are SNHLY and FYNGKV (reference sequence). Losses at the gene ends were 2 bases for V and 0 bases for J; bases not matched to a gene: 3. The CDR3 covers 16 residues. The part of the CDR3 DNA that was read is TGTGCCAGCAGCTTAATCCTGGGGGCAAACACCGGGCAGCTCTAC. It encodes CASSLILGANTGQLY. The whole CDR3 protein is CASSLILGANTGQLYF.

Notes on this clone: Gene names are the mouse ones. The read finishes 1 residue shy of the CDR3 end, and the germline J gene is used to complete it. This chain uses TRBV26 with TRBJ1-3; a weak D match, TRBD1 (6 bases). Germline V gene lookup returns CDR1 KGHPV and CDR2 FQNQEV (reference sequence). The CDR3 contains 16 residues. Trimming took off 4 bases at V and 0 bases at J, with 13 bases between the two ends. CDR3 loop: CASSPKGHFSGNTLYF. The covered CDR3 bases are TGTGCCAGCAGTCCGAAGGGACATTTTTCTGGAAATACGCTCTAT.

This clone turned up a few times. Gene names and germline refer to mouse. Read data end 1 residue before the CDR3 end; the end is taken from the germline J gene. The V call is TRBV3, the J call TRBJ2-7; possible D gene TRBD1, 5 bases. Germline V CDR1 and CDR2: SNHLY, FYNGKV (reference sequence). The CDR3 runs 14 residues. Trimming removed 5 bases at V and 0 bases at J, with 11 bases between. The CDR3 protein is CASSPQGFSYEQYF. The sequenced CDR3 bases are TGTGCCAGCAGCCCCCAGGGTTTCTCCTATGAACAGTAC. The full variable domain, rest sourced from reference TRBV3 and TRBJ2-7, is GPKVLQIPSHQIIDMGQMVTLNCDPVSNHLYFYWYKQILGQQMEFLVNFYNGKVMEKSKLFKDQFSVERPDGSYFTLKIQPTALEDSAVYFCASSPQGFSYEQYFGPGTRLTVL.

Note on this clone: The gene symbols are mouse symbols. The sequence runs out 1 residue before the end of the CDR3; the remainder is reconstructed from the germline J gene. The chain employs TRBV26 and TRBJ2-5, with D unresolved. This CDR3 comprises 14 residues. CDR1 and CDR2 from the germline V gene are KGHPV and FQNQEV (reference sequence). Trimming shortened V by 6 bases and J by 0 bases, and 10 bases separated the two germline ends. Incomplete CDR3 DNA: TGTGCCAGCAGACCCTCAAACAACCAAGACACCCAGTAC. It translates to CASRPSNNQDTQY. The whole CDR3 is CASRPSNNQDTQYF.

For this clone: Gene and germline names: mouse. The read falls 1 residue short of the CDR3 end, and the missing part is taken from the germline J gene. The rearrangement uses TRBV20 and TRBJ1-3; 8 bases map to TRBD1. The CDR3 has 14 amino acids. V shed 6 bases and J 1 base; nucleotides not matched to a gene: 5. CDR1 GFQATS and CDR2 STVNSAI come from the germline V gene. CDR3 DNA, as far as it was read: TGTGGTGCCAGACAGGGGCCATCTGGAAATACGCTCTAT. Translating it yields CGARQGPSGNTLY. The full CDR3 protein reads CGARQGPSGNTLYF.

Of note for this clone: These gene names are mouse names. The read terminates 1 residue ahead of where the CDR3 ends, so the germline J gene completes it. This rearrangement joins TRBV16 to TRBJ1-3; D is ambiguous. The CDR3 totals 14 residues. The V end lost 5 bases, the J end lost 0 bases, and 8 bases lay between the germline ends. CDR1 and CDR2 from the germline V gene are SGHSA and FRNQAP. The CDR3 DNA, read in part, is TGTGCAAGCAGCCCCGACAATTCTGGAAATACGCTCTAT. Encoded protein: CASSPDNSGNTLY. The complete CDR3 reads CASSPDNSGNTLYF. Full variable domain (missing parts from reference TRBV16 and TRBJ1-3): NAGVIQTPRHKVTGKGQEATLWCEPISGHSAVFWYRQTIVQGLEFLTYFRNQAPIDDSGMPKERFSAQMPNQSHSTLKIQSTQPQDSAVYLCASSPDNSGNTLYFGEGSRLIVV.

About this clone itself: Gene labels here are mouse ones. The read ends 1 residue early relative to the CDR3; the germline J gene fills the gap. V is TRBV13-3 and J is TRBJ2-1; 10 nucleotides line up with TRBD2. Germline CDR1 reads NNHDY; CDR2 reads SYVADS. J was trimmed by 7 bases and V by 7 bases; bases with no gene match: 5. CDR3 length: 13 residues. The CDR3 bases that were read are TGTGCCAGCCCCTACTGGGGGGGAGCTGAGCAGTTC. It yields the protein CASPYWGGAEQF. Given in full, the CDR3 is CASPYWGGAEQFF.

This clone was counted a single time. Genes and germline come from the mouse. The read terminates 1 residue ahead of where the CDR3 ends, so the germline J gene completes it. The chain is built from TRBV26 and TRBJ2-7, with 10 bases lining up with TRBD2. The CDR3 runs to 14 residues. Germline V gives CDR1 KGHPV, CDR2 FQNQEV (reference sequence). J lost 2 bases, V lost 4 bases, and 2 bases had no gene match. CDR3 DNA (partial): TGTGCCAGCAGTCGAGACTGGGGGGCCTATGAACAGTAC. Translating gives CASSRDWGAYEQY. The full CDR3 is CASSRDWGAYEQYF.